This TCR beta chain was retrieved from a study of T cell responses to AZD1222 COVID-19 vaccine. About the research overall: Pooled in the analysis were second doses at about 4 or about 12 weeks.

The CDR3 consists of 16 residues. Germline V lookup: CDR1 SGHRS, CDR2 YFSETQ. The junction had 15 bases not matched to a gene; V was cut back by 4 bases and J by 6 bases. Clones were read by immunoSEQ multiplex PCR, and TCRdb kept only the in-frame ones, dropping some. Of 150,000 to 180,000 clones listed, about 85% are singletons. The clonotype comes from an adult in good health. The specimen comprised peripheral blood, sampled on day 0 of AZD1222 vaccination. V usage is TRBV5-1 and J usage is TRBJ2-7; 8 bases fit TRBD1. Written as DNA, the CDR3 is TGCGCCAGCAGCCTGGGGACAGGAGCCCAAGGTGGCGAGCAGTACTTC. Residues: CASSLGTGAQGGEQYF.